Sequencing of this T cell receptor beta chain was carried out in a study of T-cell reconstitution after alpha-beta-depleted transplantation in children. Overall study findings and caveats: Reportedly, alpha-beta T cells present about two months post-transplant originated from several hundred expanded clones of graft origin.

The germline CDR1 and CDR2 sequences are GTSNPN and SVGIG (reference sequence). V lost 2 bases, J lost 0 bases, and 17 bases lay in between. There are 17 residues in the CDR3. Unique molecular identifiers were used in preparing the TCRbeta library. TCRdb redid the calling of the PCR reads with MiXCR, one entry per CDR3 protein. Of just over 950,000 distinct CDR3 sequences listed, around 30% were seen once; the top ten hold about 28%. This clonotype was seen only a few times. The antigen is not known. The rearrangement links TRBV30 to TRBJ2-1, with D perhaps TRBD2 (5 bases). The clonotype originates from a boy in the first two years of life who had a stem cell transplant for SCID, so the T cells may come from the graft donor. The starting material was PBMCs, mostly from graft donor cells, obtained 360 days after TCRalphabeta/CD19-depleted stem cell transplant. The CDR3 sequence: CAWSRLSPRGSYNEQFF. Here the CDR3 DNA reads TGTGCCTGGAGTAGGCTCTCCCCCCGGGGCTCCTACAATGAGCAGTTCTTC.